The subject of this entry is one T cell receptor (beta chain). Here immunoSEQ multiplex PCR was the method, and the copy in TCRdb shows in-frame clones only, minus some. The sample includes approximately 400,000 clones, roughly 81% of them seen just once. This sample is drawn from a study of Ad26.COV2.S vaccination and SARS-CoV-2 variants. Study-wide background: Of the COV1001 trial arms, the Ad26.COV2.S arm included the donor.

This CDR3 region has 12 residues. Between the trimmed V and J ends, which lost 5 bases and 6 bases, there was a span of 9 bases. CDR1 is SGHDN and CDR2 is FVKESK in the germline V gene. This sample's treatment: roughly 20 received Ad26.COV2.S at low or high dose, single or two shots; 5 received placebo; per-sample allocation not given. After the first vaccine or placebo injection, samples were drawn on day 63. Expression of Wuhan-strain SARS-CoV-2 spike came from the Ad26 vector that formed the vaccine. V is TRBV14 and J is TRBJ2-3; D possibly corresponds to TRBD2 (6 bases). This TCR came from a person between 18 and 60 years old who received the Ad26.COV2.S COVID-19 vaccine or a placebo. Sequenced material: peripheral blood, taken in a trial of Ad26.COV2.S vaccine versus placebo. CDR3: CASSAGSDTQYF. The DNA of the CDR3 is TGTGCCAGCAGCGCGGGGAGCGATACGCAGTATTTT.